What follows is one T cell receptor beta chain and its context. The sample belongs to a study of blood T cells in healthy people across ages. PCR was performed a second time for about 7 to 12 cycles using a sample-barcoded 5' primer and a J-beta primer mix. TCRdb processed the 5' RACE reads anew with MiXCR; each CDR3 protein has one entry. Seen here are approximately 880,000 distinct CDR3 sequences, 48% observed once, and the top ten hold roughly 13%. CDR1 and CDR2 (germline): DFQATT, SNEGSKA (reference sequence). The trim removed 2 bases at V and 8 bases at J, leaving 4 bases unmatched. The CDR3 extends over 13 amino acids.

The rearrangement uses TRBV20-1 and TRBJ1-4; TRBD1 agrees at 8 bases. Sequenced: blood. The sequence derives from a man between 25 and 39 years old in good health. DNA for the CDR3: TGCAGTGCTAGAACAGGGGGTACGGAAAAACTGTTTTTT. This translates into CSARTGGTEKLFF.